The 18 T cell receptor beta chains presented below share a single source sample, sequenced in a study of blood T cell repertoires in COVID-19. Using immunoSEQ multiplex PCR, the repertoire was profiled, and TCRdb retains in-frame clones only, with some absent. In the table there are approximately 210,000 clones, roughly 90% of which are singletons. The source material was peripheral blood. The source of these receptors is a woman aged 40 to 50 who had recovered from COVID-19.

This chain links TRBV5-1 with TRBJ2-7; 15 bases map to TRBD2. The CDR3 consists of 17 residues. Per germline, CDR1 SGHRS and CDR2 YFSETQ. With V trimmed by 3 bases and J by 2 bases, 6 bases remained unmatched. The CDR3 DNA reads TGCGCCAGCAGCTGGACTAGCGGGAGGGCCCAGGCCTACGAGCAGTACTTC. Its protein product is CASSWTSGRAQAYEQYF.

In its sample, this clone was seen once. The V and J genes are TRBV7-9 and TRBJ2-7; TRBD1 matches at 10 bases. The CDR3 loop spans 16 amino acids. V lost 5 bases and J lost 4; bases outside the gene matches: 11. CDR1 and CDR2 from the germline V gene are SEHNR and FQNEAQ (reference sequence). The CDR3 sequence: CASSVPGQGNLYEQYF. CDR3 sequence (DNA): TGTGCCAGCAGCGTCCCGGGACAGGGGAATCTTTACGAGCAGTACTTC.

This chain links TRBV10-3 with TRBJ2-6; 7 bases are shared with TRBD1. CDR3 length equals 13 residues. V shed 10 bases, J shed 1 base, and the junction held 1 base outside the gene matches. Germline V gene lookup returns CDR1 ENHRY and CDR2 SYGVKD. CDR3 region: CATGGSGANVLTF. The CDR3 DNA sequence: TGTGCCACAGGGGGTTCTGGGGCCAACGTCCTGACTTTC.

Here the CDR3 reads CASSPGQGYYEQYF. For the CDR3, the DNA is TGTGCCAGCAGCCCGGGACAGGGCTACTACGAGCAGTACTTC. This chain links TRBV6-5 with TRBJ2-7; 9 bases line up with TRBD1. Germline V lookup: CDR1 MNHEY, CDR2 SVGAGI. V dropped 6 bases and J dropped 3; count of bases not matched to a gene: 6. The length of the CDR3 is 14 residues.

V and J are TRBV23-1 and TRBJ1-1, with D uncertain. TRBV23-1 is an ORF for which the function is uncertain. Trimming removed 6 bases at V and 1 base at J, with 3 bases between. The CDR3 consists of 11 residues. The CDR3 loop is CASRANTEAFF. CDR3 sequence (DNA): TGCGCCAGCAGAGCGAACACTGAAGCTTTCTTT.

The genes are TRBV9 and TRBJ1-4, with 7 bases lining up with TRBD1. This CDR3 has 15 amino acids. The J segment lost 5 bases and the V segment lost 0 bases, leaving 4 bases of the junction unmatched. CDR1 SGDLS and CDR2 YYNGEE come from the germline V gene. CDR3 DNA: TGTGCCAGCAGCGTAGACCCAGGGGGGAATGAAAAACTGTTTTTT. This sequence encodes CASSVDPGGNEKLFF.

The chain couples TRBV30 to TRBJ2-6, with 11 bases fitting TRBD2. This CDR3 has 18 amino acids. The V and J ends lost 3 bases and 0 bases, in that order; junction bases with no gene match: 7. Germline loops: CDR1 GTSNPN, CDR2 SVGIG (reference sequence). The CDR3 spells CAWRARLAGFSGANVLTF. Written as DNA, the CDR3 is TGTGCCTGGAGGGCCCGACTAGCGGGATTCTCTGGGGCCAACGTCCTGACTTTC.

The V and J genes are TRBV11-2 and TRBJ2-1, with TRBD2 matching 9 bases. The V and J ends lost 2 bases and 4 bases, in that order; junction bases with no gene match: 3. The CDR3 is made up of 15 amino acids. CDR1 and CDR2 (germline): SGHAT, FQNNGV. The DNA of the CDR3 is TGTGCCAGCAGCTTACTAGCGGGGACATACAATGAGCAGTTCTTC. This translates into CASSLLAGTYNEQFF. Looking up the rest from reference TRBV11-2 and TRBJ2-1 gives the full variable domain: EAGVAQSPRYKIIEKRQSVAFWCNPISGHATLYWYQQILGQGPKLLIQFQNNGVVDDSQLPKDRFSAERLKGVDSTLKIQPAKLEDSAVYLCASSLLAGTYNEQFFGPGTRLTVL.

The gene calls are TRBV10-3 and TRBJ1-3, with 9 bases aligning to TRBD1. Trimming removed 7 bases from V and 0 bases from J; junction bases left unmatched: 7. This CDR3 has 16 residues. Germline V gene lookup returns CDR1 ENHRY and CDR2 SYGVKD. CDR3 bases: TGTGCCATCACTCCGGGACAGGGTCTCTCTGGAAACACCATATATTTT. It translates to CAITPGQGLSGNTIYF.

CDR3 sequence: CASSSRQGTGNTIYF. CDR3 nucleotide sequence: TGTGCCAGCTCATCCCGGCAGGGGACGGGAAACACCATATATTTT. The chain joins TRBV18 to TRBJ1-3; D perhaps matches TRBD1 (6 bases). Germline V gene lookup returns CDR1 KGHSH and CDR2 LQKENI. CDR3 length equals 15 residues. Trimming pared 5 bases from V and 4 bases from J, leaving 15 bases between.

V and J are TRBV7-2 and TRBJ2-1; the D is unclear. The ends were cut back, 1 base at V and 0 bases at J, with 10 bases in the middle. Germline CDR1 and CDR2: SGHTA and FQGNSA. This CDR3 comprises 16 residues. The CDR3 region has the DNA TGTGCCAGCAGCTTAGTGGGCCTCAGCTCCTACAATGAGCAGTTCTTC. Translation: CASSLVGLSSYNEQFF.

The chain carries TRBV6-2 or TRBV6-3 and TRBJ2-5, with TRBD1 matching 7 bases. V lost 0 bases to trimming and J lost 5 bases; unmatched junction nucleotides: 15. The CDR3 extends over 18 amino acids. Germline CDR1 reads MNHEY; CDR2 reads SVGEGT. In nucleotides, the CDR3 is TGTGCCAGCAGTTACTCCCCCCTGACAGGGACGCCCGATGAGACCCAGTACTTC. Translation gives CASSYSPLTGTPDETQYF.

This chain's CDR3 is CASSPSGGTVGRTEAFF. The CDR3 DNA sequence: TGTGCCAGCTCACCATCGGGAGGAACTGTCGGGAGGACTGAAGCTTTCTTT. This chain uses TRBV18 with TRBJ1-1; D remains ambiguous. Trimming left V 2 bases short and J 5 bases short, with 21 bases between. The CDR3 length is 17 residues. From germline, CDR1 is KGHSH and CDR2 LQKENI.

The CDR3 spells CASSDSQGLGDEQFF. In DNA form, the CDR3 reads TGTGCCAGCAGTGACTCGCAGGGACTCGGGGATGAGCAGTTCTTC. The rearrangement links TRBV6-4 to TRBJ2-1; weak D call: TRBD2 (6 bases). The CDR3 loop spans 15 amino acids. Germline V gene data show CDR1 as MRHNA and CDR2 as SNTAGT. The V and J ends lost 0 bases and 8 bases respectively, with 14 bases between them.

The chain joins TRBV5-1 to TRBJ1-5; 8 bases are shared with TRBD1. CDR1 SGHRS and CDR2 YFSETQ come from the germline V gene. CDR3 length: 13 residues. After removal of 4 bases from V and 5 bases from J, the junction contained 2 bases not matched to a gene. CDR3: CASSMTGDQPQHF. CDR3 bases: TGCGCCAGCAGCATGACAGGGGATCAGCCCCAGCATTTT.

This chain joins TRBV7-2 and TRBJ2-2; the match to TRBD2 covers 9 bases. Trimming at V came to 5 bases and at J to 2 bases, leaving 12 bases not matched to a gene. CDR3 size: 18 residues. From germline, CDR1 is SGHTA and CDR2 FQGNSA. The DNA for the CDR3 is TGTGCCAGCAGCCCATCCTTCGCGGGAGGGCCAAACACCGGGGAGCTGTTTTTT. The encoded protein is CASSPSFAGGPNTGELFF.

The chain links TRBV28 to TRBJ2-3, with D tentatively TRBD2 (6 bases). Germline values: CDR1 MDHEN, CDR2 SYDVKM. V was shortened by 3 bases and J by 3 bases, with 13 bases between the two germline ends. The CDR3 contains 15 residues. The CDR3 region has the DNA TGTGCCAGCAGTTTCAGGGACTGGGGGACAGATACGCAGTATTTT. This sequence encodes CASSFRDWGTDTQYF.

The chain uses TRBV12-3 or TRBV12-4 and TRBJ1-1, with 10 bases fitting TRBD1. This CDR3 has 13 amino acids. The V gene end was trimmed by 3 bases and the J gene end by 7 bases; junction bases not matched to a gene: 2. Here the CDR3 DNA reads TGTGCCAGCAGTTTGGGGACAGGGGATGAAGCTTTCTTT. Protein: CASSLGTGDEAFF.